The rows below give T cell receptor beta chains drawn from one sample of a study of T cell responses to AZD1222 COVID-19 vaccine. The protocol was immunoSEQ multiplex PCR, while the TCRdb copy is restricted to in-frame clones and leaves out a portion. Of 140,000 or so clones listed, 88% are singletons. Material: peripheral blood, obtained 28 days after the second dose of the MenACWY control vaccine. These receptors originate from an adult who received the MenACWY meningococcal vaccine as a control. Both conserved end residues are part of each CDR3. The order of the fields is V gene, clone size, J gene, D gene, CDR3 length, CDR3 DNA, CDR3 protein. A D gene is named only where the DNA matches it firmly. Some rows mark clone size as missing; the rest say once, few, many or name a class of expanded clone.

V: TRBV6-2/TRBV6-3
size: .
J: TRBJ2-5
D: .
length: 15
DNA: TGTGCCAGCAGTTACTCACGTGCAGGGAAAGAGACCCAGTACTTC
CDR3: CASSYSRAGKETQYF

V: TRBV28
size: .
J: TRBJ2-4
D: TRBD1
length: 15
DNA: TGTGCCAGCAGTAGAACCGGGACAGCCCAAAACATTCAGTACTTC
CDR3: CASSRTGTAQNIQYF

V: TRBV9
size: once
J: TRBJ2-7
D: .
length: 14
DNA: TGTGCCAGCAGCGTAGATGTGGGAGATTACGAGCAGTACTTC
CDR3: CASSVDVGDYEQYF

V: TRBV4-2
size: .
J: TRBJ1-1
D: .
length: 15
DNA: TGTGCCAGCAGCCGAGTGGGGGAAGACGACACTGAAGCTTTCTTT
CDR3: CASSRVGEDDTEAFF

V: TRBV6-1
size: .
J: TRBJ2-7
D: .
length: 12
DNA: TGTGCCAGTAACGGGGGAGACTACGAGCAGTACTTC
CDR3: CASNGGDYEQYF

V: TRBV5-6
size: .
J: TRBJ2-5
D: TRBD2
length: 14
DNA: TGTGCCAGCAGCCCGGGACTAGCGGAAGAGACCCAGTACTTC
CDR3: CASSPGLAEETQYF

V: TRBV6-4
size: few
J: TRBJ2-7
D: .
length: 14
DNA: TGTGCCAGCACGAGGGGGACATCCCCCTACGAGCAGTACTTC
CDR3: CASTRGTSPYEQYF

V: TRBV7-2
size: .
J: TRBJ1-2
D: .
length: 13
DNA: TGTGCCAGCAGCTACCGGGACCCCTATGGCTACACCTTC
CDR3: CASSYRDPYGYTF

V: TRBV6-2/TRBV6-3
size: .
J: TRBJ2-4
D: TRBD1
length: 20
DNA: TGTGCCAGCAGTTACTCGAGGGACAGGCTAGGTCAAGGGGCCAAAAACATTCAGTACTTC
CDR3: CASSYSRDRLGQGAKNIQYF

V: TRBV6-2/TRBV6-3
size: .
J: TRBJ2-3
D: TRBD2
length: 19
DNA: TGTGCCAGCAGTGATAGACTAGCGGGGGGACTTGTTGGCACAGATACGCAGTATTTT
CDR3: CASSDRLAGGLVGTDTQYF

V: TRBV7-3
size: .
J: TRBJ1-6
D: TRBD1
length: 18
DNA: TGTGCCAGCAGCCCCCCTTTTTTGGACAGGGTCGGTAATTCACCCCTCCACTTT
CDR3: CASSPPFLDRVGNSPLHF

V: TRBV29-1
size: .
J: TRBJ1-1
D: TRBD1
length: 12
DNA: TGCAGCGTTGGACAGGGTCTCACTGAAGCTTTCTTT
CDR3: CSVGQGLTEAFF

V: TRBV7-3
size: .
J: TRBJ1-2
D: .
length: 14
DNA: TGTGCCAGCAGACAACGTTCCGACGAGGGGGGCTACACCTTC
CDR3: CASRQRSDEGGYTF

V: TRBV15
size: .
J: TRBJ1-1
D: .
length: 13
DNA: TGTGCCACAAGCAGGAGGGGGAGGGCTGAAGCTTTCTTT
CDR3: CATSRRGRAEAFF

V: TRBV18
size: .
J: TRBJ2-1
D: TRBD2
length: 16
DNA: TGTGCCAGCTCACCCCGGGGAGGGAGCCCCCCTAGCGAGCAGTTCTTC
CDR3: CASSPRGGSPPSEQFF

V: TRBV5-4
size: .
J: TRBJ2-2
D: TRBD2
length: 19
DNA: TGTGCCAGCAGCTTCGGTTTGACTAGCGGGGGGCCGGGGGTCGGGGAGCTGTTTTTT
CDR3: CASSFGLTSGGPGVGELFF

V: TRBV4-1
size: few
J: TRBJ2-7
D: TRBD1
length: 16
DNA: TGCGCCAGCAGCCTGACAGGGGCTACTGATATGGCCGAGCAGTACTTC
CDR3: CASSLTGATDMAEQYF

V: TRBV9
size: once
J: TRBJ1-4
D: .
length: 14
DNA: TGTGCCAGCAGCGTAGCCGGGGGAGCGGAAAAACTGTTTTTT
CDR3: CASSVAGGAEKLFF

V: TRBV5-1
size: .
J: TRBJ1-1
D: .
length: 15
DNA: TGCGCCAGCAGCTTGAGCGCATCACGGGGCACTGAAGCTTTCTTT
CDR3: CASSLSASRGTEAFF

V: TRBV6-4
size: .
J: TRBJ1-2
D: .
length: 14
DNA: TGTGCCAGCAGTGAGGGGGCCGGGGACTATGGCTACACCTTC
CDR3: CASSEGAGDYGYTF

V: TRBV7-8
size: once
J: TRBJ1-2
D: .
length: 15
DNA: TGTGCCAGCAGCGTCTTGGGGCAGGGTCTCGGTGGCTACACCTTC
CDR3: CASSVLGQGLGGYTF

V: TRBV5-4
size: .
J: TRBJ1-6
D: TRBD1
length: 15
DNA: TGTGCCAGCAGCTGGGGACAGGGAACAGGTTCACCCCTCCACTTT
CDR3: CASSWGQGTGSPLHF

V: TRBV13
size: .
J: TRBJ1-5
D: TRBD1
length: 16
DNA: TGTGCCAGCAGCTTACGACAGGGCGGAGGCAATCAGCCCCAGCATTTT
CDR3: CASSLRQGGGNQPQHF

V: TRBV14
size: .
J: TRBJ2-7
D: TRBD2
length: 15
DNA: TGTGCCAGCAGTCAAAGCTGGCGGGGGTCGTACGAGCAGTACTTC
CDR3: CASSQSWRGSYEQYF

V: TRBV5-1
size: .
J: TRBJ1-5
D: .
length: 14
DNA: TGCGCCAGCAGCTTGGAGGGGGGCAATCAGCCCCAGCATTTT
CDR3: CASSLEGGNQPQHF